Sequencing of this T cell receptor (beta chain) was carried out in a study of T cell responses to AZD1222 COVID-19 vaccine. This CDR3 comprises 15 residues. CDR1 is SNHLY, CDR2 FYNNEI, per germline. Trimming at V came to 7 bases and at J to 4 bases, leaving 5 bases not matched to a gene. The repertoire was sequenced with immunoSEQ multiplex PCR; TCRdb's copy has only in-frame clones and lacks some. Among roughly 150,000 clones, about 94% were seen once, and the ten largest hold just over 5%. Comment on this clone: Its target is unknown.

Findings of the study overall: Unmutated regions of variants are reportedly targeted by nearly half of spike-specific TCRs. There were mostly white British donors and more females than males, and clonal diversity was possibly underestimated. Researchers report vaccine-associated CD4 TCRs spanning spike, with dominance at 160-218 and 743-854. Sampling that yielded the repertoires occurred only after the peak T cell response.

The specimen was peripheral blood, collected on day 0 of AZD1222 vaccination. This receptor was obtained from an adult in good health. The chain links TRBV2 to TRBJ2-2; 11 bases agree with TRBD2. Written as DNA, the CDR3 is TGTGCCAGCACCGGACTAGCGGGCTCCACCGGGGAGCTGTTTTTT. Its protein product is CASTGLAGSTGELFF. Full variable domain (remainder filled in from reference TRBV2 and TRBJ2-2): EPEVTQTPSHQVTQMGQEVILRCVPISNHLYFYWYRQILGQKVEFLVSFYNNEISEKSEIFDDQFSVERPDGSNFTLKIRSTKLEDSAMYFCASTGLAGSTGELFFGEGSRLTVL.